This T cell receptor beta chain was captured in a study of technical replicates of blood from a handful of donors (TCRdb year 2017). The CDR3 holds 14 amino acids from the cysteine to the phenylalanine. CDR3 DNA only is kept here, 42 bases in frame from base 1. CDR1 and CDR2 were assigned from the germline V gene as SGHTA and FQGTGA. V loses 3 bases at its end and J loses 6 bases; junction bases beyond the gene matches: 1. Points on this clone: No cognate antigen has been identified for it. Within one base of it there is no much larger clone, and no base qualities were kept.

Library creation used the immunoSEQ multiplex PCR assay. This is the immuneACCESS table as TCRdb keeps it, with only in-frame sequences that have V and J called. A part of the clones is gone; compared with another copy, unresolved V genes explain less than half, and the rest is unexplained. This sample holds some 60,000 clones; 90% to 95% were observed only once. The top ten clonotypes cover approximately 3.9% of the sample. This receptor was taken from a human donor in good health. Some clones in this sample may be carry-over from other donors' samples. The chain links TRBV7-3 with TRBJ2-3; 12 of the junction bases match TRBD2. The sample comprised PBMCs. In nucleotides, the sequence is TGTGCCAGCAGCTTTACTAGCGGGGGGGATACGCAGTATTTT. This is translated as CASSFTSGGDTQYF.